The source of this TCR beta chain is a study of cytomegalovirus exposure and HLA in healthy donors. Looking at the study overall: Among 398 genotyped donors, about 80% fell in the Caucasian-associated ancestry cluster.

This CDR3 region has 14 residues. The V gene end was trimmed by 3 bases and the J gene end by 6 bases; junction bases not matched to a gene: 4. 60 Vbeta and 13 Jbeta primers were used in PCR. The repertoire was sequenced with immunoSEQ multiplex PCR; TCRdb's copy has only in-frame clones and lacks some. This sample has around 70,000 clones, with roughly 82% found just once. The receptor was isolated from a man between 70 and 80 years old in good health and CMV-seronegative. The V call is TRBV23-1, the J call TRBJ2-2, with 7 bases fitting TRBD1. TRBV23-1 is flagged as an ORF with uncertain function. Sequencing input: PBMCs. The CDR3 region has the DNA TGCGCCAGCAGTCACAAAACAGGGGCCGGGGAGCTGTTTTTT. It specifies CASSHKTGAGELFF.